The clone carrying this TCR beta chain turned up a few times. Its matching antigen is unknown. As every portion of the isolated RNA was reverse transcribed, the sequencing read expressed TCRB transcripts. Naive, central memory and regulatory T cell samples came to a mean of about 4 million reads. The protocol was immunoSEQ multiplex PCR, while the TCRdb copy is restricted to in-frame clones and leaves out a portion. The sample holds roughly 290,000 clones, 14% to 15% seen once. Trimming took 7 bases from V and 4 from J; bases not matched to a gene: 13. This CDR3 contains 15 residues. Germline V lookup: CDR1 GTSNPN, CDR2 SVGIG (reference sequence). The data are from a study of beta chain features in type 1 diabetes. Study-wide points: Patients with Type 1 diabetes showed moderately but significantly shorter TCRB CDR3s in all four CD4+ subsets.

By way of CD45RO/CCR7/CD25/CD127/CD95/CD27, the CD4+ regulatory, stem cell-like memory, central memory and naive cells were sorted. This chain links TRBV30 with TRBJ2-7; 10 bases match TRBD2. The sample consisted of naive CD4+ T cells from blood. The receptor was derived from a man between 18 and 35 years old with type 1 diabetes. The CDR3 protein is CAFSGTSATLYEQYF. The CDR3 DNA is TGTGCCTTTTCCGGGACTAGCGCGACCCTTTACGAGCAGTACTTC.